This T cell receptor beta chain originates from a study of T cell repertoires in cytomegalovirus infection. Study-wide points: Dominating the ex vivo response were HLA-C-restricted CMV-specific TCR beta clonotypes.

Notes on this clonotype: Antigen specificity is unknown.

The CDR3 consists of 11 residues. Per germline, CDR1 DFQATT and CDR2 SNEGSKA (reference sequence). Trimming removed 8 bases from V and 8 bases from J, with 13 bases in between. TCRdb independently ran MiXCR on the reads; one entry per CDR3 protein. The sample holds roughly 730,000 distinct CDR3 sequences; around 32% are singletons and the top ten take about 18%. The chain has TRBV20-1 and TRBJ2-1; tentatively, D is TRBD1 (5 bases). The sequenced sample was cultured PBMCs, obtained from culture after CMV antigen stimulation. The origin of this receptor is a human donor in good health (CMV status not recorded). Some clones in this sample may be carry-over from other donors' samples. This chain's CDR3 is CSPKGQDEQFF. DNA for the CDR3: TGCAGTCCAAAGGGGCAGGATGAGCAGTTCTTC.